These 21 T cell receptor beta chains were sequenced from one sample in a study of shared clonotypes between healthy human individuals. This table comes from immunoSEQ multiplex PCR, and its TCRdb copy is limited to in-frame clones, with some not included. Of about 1.1 million clones in the sample, about 84% were seen once. The sample consisted of memory CD4+ T cells from PBMCs. As to subset: CD45RA-negative fraction. These receptors were obtained from a man aged 18 to 30 in good health. Some clones in this sample may be carry-over from other donors' samples.

J is TRBJ2-1 and V is TRBV15; a possible D gene is TRBD2 (5 bases). This CDR3 has 14 amino acids. Trimming shortened V by 3 bases and J by 4 bases, and 10 bases separated the two germline ends. The germline V gene encodes CDR1 LNHNV and CDR2 YYDKDF (reference sequence). DNA for the CDR3: TGTGCCACCAGCAGCCTAACTAGTTACAATGAGCAGTTCTTC. Amino acid sequence: CATSSLTSYNEQFF.

This chain connects TRBV28 to TRBJ1-2; 7 bases align to TRBD1. The CDR3 has 15 residues. The germline V gene encodes CDR1 MDHEN and CDR2 SYDVKM. The V gene end was trimmed by 8 bases and the J gene end by 5 bases; junction bases not matched to a gene: 14. The CDR3 region is CASALGGRGLYGYTF. The CDR3 coding sequence is TGTGCCAGCGCCCTAGGGGGCAGGGGCCTGTATGGCTACACCTTC.

This chain uses TRBV10-3 with TRBJ2-5; unclear D gene. The V end lost 10 bases, the J end lost 1 base, and 16 bases lay between the germline ends. Germline CDR1 and CDR2: ENHRY and SYGVKD. The CDR3 has 14 amino acids. DNA of the CDR3: TGTGCCACCGCACCAGGACGGACCCAAGAGACCCAGTACTTC. Residues: CATAPGRTQETQYF.

This clone showed up just a few times. The V gene is TRBV18, the J gene TRBJ1-1; D possibly corresponds to TRBD1 (5 bases). CDR1 and CDR2 from the germline V gene are KGHSH and LQKENI. With 3 bases removed from V and 1 base from J, the gap between germline ends came to 9 bases. The CDR3 contains 14 residues. In DNA, the CDR3 is TGTGCCAGCTCACCGTTCGGACAGAACACTGAAGCTTTCTTT. Its translation: CASSPFGQNTEAFF.

This clone was observed many times. Other DNA sequences in the sample encode the same CDR3. The chain recombines TRBV4-2 with TRBJ1-1; perhaps TRBD1 as D (6 bases). This CDR3 has 14 amino acids. Germline V lookup: CDR1 LGHNA, CDR2 YNFKEQ. V lost 5 bases, J lost 0 bases, and 10 bases lay in between. CDR3 coding DNA: TGTGCCAGCAGCAGGGGGGCGATGAACACTGAAGCTTTCTTT. Translation gives CASSRGAMNTEAFF.

This clone was counted once. The chain is built from TRBV19 and TRBJ2-7; 9 bases are shared with TRBD1. The V gene's germline CDR1 is LNHDA and CDR2 SQIVND (reference sequence). V shed 5 bases, J shed 5 bases, and the junction held 10 bases outside the gene matches. The CDR3 has 15 amino acids. The CDR3 region has the DNA TGTGCCAGTAGTTGGGGCGGACAGGGGAAAGACGAGCAGTACTTC. Protein sequence: CASSWGGQGKDEQYF.

V usage is TRBV11-1 and J usage is TRBJ1-2; 8 bases align to TRBD1. With V trimmed by 5 bases and J by 13 bases, 9 bases remained unmatched. This CDR3 is built from 12 residues. Germline loops: CDR1 SGHAT, CDR2 FQDESV (reference sequence). CDR3 sequence reads: CASSPDRGRCTF. The CDR3 DNA sequence: TGTGCCAGCAGCCCAGACAGGGGACGCTGCACCTTC. Using reference TRBV11-1 and TRBJ1-2 for the parts outside the CDR3, the full variable domain is EAEVAQSPRYKITEKSQAVAFWCDPISGHATLYWYRQILGQGPELLVQFQDESVVDDSQLPKDRFSAERLKGVDSTLKIQPAELGDSAMYLCASSPDRGRCTFGSGTRLTVV.

This chain connects TRBV28 to TRBJ1-1, with D tentatively TRBD1 (6 bases). The CDR3 length is 15 residues. Looked up from germline, CDR1 is MDHEN and CDR2 is SYDVKM. V was clipped by 6 bases and J by 5 bases, with 19 bases between them. In DNA form, the CDR3 reads TGTGCCAGCAGCGTACGGACAGTTGTCAGTACTGAAGCTTTCTTT. Encoded protein: CASSVRTVVSTEAFF.

The chain recombines TRBV18 with TRBJ2-7; D tentatively fits TRBD1 or TRBD2 (5 bases each). V dropped 6 bases and J dropped 2 bases, with 14 bases sitting between them. This CDR3 spans 14 amino acids. Germline CDR1 reads KGHSH; CDR2 reads LQKENI. CDR3 bases: TGTGCCAGCTCCTCCGGGACCGTGGCCTACGAGCAGTACTTC. The encoded protein is CASSSGTVAYEQYF.

The chain couples TRBV28 to TRBJ1-1, with D possibly matching TRBD1 (5 bases). Deletions cut 3 bases from V and 0 bases from J, with 11 bases between. Germline V CDR1 and CDR2: MDHEN, SYDVKM. The CDR3 contains 15 residues. The CDR3 is CASSFNRRMNTEAFF. The DNA of the CDR3 is TGTGCCAGCAGTTTTAACAGGCGAATGAACACTGAAGCTTTCTTT.

The CDR3 sequence is CASSPGGGSGQPQHF. CDR3 bases: TGTGCCAGCAGCCCCGGCGGGGGGTCGGGGCAGCCCCAGCATTTT. The chain carries TRBV7-9 and TRBJ1-5; the D gene is possibly TRBD1 (5 bases). Trimming removed 5 bases from V and 7 bases from J, with 18 bases in between. Germline V gives CDR1 SEHNR, CDR2 FQNEAQ (reference sequence). The CDR3 runs to 15 residues.

This chain connects TRBV2 to TRBJ1-4, with D possibly TRBD1 on 5 matching bases. CDR1 and CDR2 (germline): SNHLY, FYNNEI. V lost 4 bases to trimming and J lost 7 bases, with 13 bases between them. The CDR3 has 14 residues. CDR3 sequence reads: CASSGGLTGEKLFF. DNA for the CDR3: TGTGCCAGCAGTGGGGGGTTGACGGGTGAAAAACTGTTTTTT.

This clone showed up just once. The V and J genes are TRBV4-3 and TRBJ2-1; 8 bases line up with TRBD2. The CDR3 loop spans 14 amino acids. Per the germline V gene, CDR1 is LGHNA and CDR2 is YSLEER. V was clipped by 3 bases and J by 13 bases; unmatched bases: 11. The CDR3 DNA is TGCGCCAGCAGCCAGGAGGGGAGCGGGAGTGAACAGTTCTTC. Encoded protein: CASSQEGSGSEQFF.

This chain links TRBV6-1 with TRBJ1-1; TRBD1 agrees at 7 bases. The CDR3 has 12 residues. CDR1 is MNHNS, CDR2 SASEGT, per germline. Germline trimming cut 1 base from V and 7 bases from J; bases unmatched to any gene: 0. The CDR3 here is CASSEGQGEAFF. In DNA, the CDR3 is TGTGCCAGCAGTGAAGGACAGGGTGAAGCTTTCTTT.

The chain combines TRBV5-4 with TRBJ2-3; tentatively, D is TRBD1 (5 bases). The germline V and J ends were trimmed by 10 bases and 1 base, with 13 bases remaining between them. Germline assignment: CDR1 SGHNT and CDR2 YYREEE (reference sequence). The CDR3 has 13 amino acids. The DNA for the CDR3 is TGTGCCGGGGCGGACGCGGGCACAGATACGCAGTATTTT. Amino acids: CAGADAGTDTQYF.

The genes are TRBV6-7 and TRBJ1-5; D is unclear. TRBV6-7 is an ORF; its function is uncertain. The CDR3 contains 18 residues. Trimming took 2 bases from V and 6 from J, leaving 23 bases between them. The DNA for the CDR3 is TGTGCCAGCAGTTACGTCAACTCGAGAGCCATTTGGTTTCAGCCCCAGCATTTT. Its translation: CASSYVNSRAIWFQPQHF.

The chain employs TRBV5-1 and TRBJ2-3; 8 nucleotides match TRBD1. The CDR3 runs 13 residues. Germline V gene data show CDR1 as SGHRS and CDR2 as YFSETQ. The J segment lost 1 base and the V segment lost 5 bases, leaving 0 bases of the junction unmatched. This chain's CDR3 is CASRGQGTDTQYF. Written as DNA, the CDR3 is TGCGCCAGCAGGGGACAGGGCACAGATACGCAGTATTTT.

On this clone itself: The sample holds other DNA sequences that translate to the same CDR3. The rearrangement uses TRBV2 and TRBJ2-5; D uncertain. The V gene lost 7 bases and the J gene lost 3 bases, with 6 bases spanning the gap. The germline V gene encodes CDR1 SNHLY and CDR2 FYNNEI. The CDR3 length is 11 residues. As DNA, the CDR3 is TGTGCCAGCAACAGAGAAGAGACCCAGTACTTC. It is translated as CASNREETQYF.

The rearrangement joins TRBV4-3 to TRBJ1-2; D remains unclear. V lost 1 base to trimming and J lost 7 bases, with 22 bases between them. The CDR3 extends over 17 amino acids. Germline lookup yields CDR1 LGHNA and CDR2 YSLEER. As DNA, the CDR3 is TGCGCCAGCAGCCAAGCCTCGAGTGGGAGAATCCTTCGTGGCTACACCTTC. It specifies CASSQASSGRILRGYTF.

V usage is TRBV30 and J usage is TRBJ1-1; no clear D gene. The CDR3 consists of 13 residues. Trimming took 4 bases from V and 1 from J, leaving 10 bases between them. Per the germline V gene, CDR1 is GTSNPN and CDR2 is SVGIG (reference sequence). CDR3: CAWTSQSNTEAFF. The CDR3 nucleotides are TGTGCCTGGACAAGTCAGTCGAACACTGAAGCTTTCTTT.

The CDR3 is CASSLGGQIDTQYF. The CDR3 DNA follows: TGTGCCAGCAGCTTAGGCGGGCAAATCGATACGCAGTATTTT. J is TRBJ2-3 and V is TRBV7-9; TRBD2 is a possible D gene (5 bases). Trimming pared 1 base from V and 6 bases from J, leaving 11 bases between. The CDR3 loop spans 14 amino acids. The germline V gene has CDR1 SEHNR and CDR2 FQNEAQ (reference sequence).